The subject of this entry is one T cell receptor (beta chain). Germline loops: CDR1 SGHTA, CDR2 FQGTGA. The CDR3 is 14 residues long. Trimming cost V 3 bases and J 4 bases, with 10 bases left between them. The data were taken from a study of blood T cell repertoires in COVID-19. Sequencing used immunoSEQ multiplex PCR; TCRdb keeps in-frame clones, though not all of them. The sample lists 150,000 to 200,000 clones, about 86% seen once, with roughly 8.7% in the top ten. The TCR originated in a man aged 45-65 years with active or convalescent COVID-19. The gene calls are TRBV7-3 and TRBJ2-1; D gene uncertain. Sequenced: peripheral blood. The CDR3 sequence: CASSLGGQYNEQFF. The CDR3 DNA reads TGTGCCAGCAGCTTGGGTGGGCAGTACAATGAGCAGTTCTTC.